The present TCR beta chain was sequenced within a study of cytomegalovirus exposure and HLA in healthy donors. The overall study: Earlier, 110 million or so unique TCR beta sequences were recovered from around 190 million T cells by an analysis.

Overall study results and limits: Later analysis showed most CMV-associated TCR beta chains appearing HLA-restricted. Across all donors, roughly uniform sequencing depth was an assumption of the presence/absence analyses.

With 60 Vbeta and 13 Jbeta primers, the PCR was carried out. The table came from immunoSEQ multiplex PCR; TCRdb's copy has only in-frame clones and leaves some out. The sample table sets out just over 150,000 clones. Comment on this clone: As yet, its antigen is unknown.

The V segment lost 2 bases and the J segment 5 bases; nucleotides outside the gene matches: 4. Looked up from germline, CDR1 is SGHRS and CDR2 is YFSETQ. The CDR3 runs 14 residues. Sequenced input: PBMCs. This sequence originates from an older woman in good health and CMV-seronegative. V usage is TRBV5-1 and J usage is TRBJ2-3, with 8 positions matching TRBD2. The CDR3 here is CASSLAGAGDTQYF. Written as DNA, the CDR3 is TGCGCCAGCAGCTTAGCGGGGGCGGGAGATACGCAGTATTTT.